Listed below are T cell receptor beta chains from one sample, sequenced in a study of cytomegalovirus exposure and HLA in healthy donors. Produced via immunoSEQ multiplex PCR; TCRdb's table is partial and in-frame only. The sample yields 200,000 to 250,000 clones, about 80% seen once. The sequenced sample was PBMCs. The receptors stem from a woman aged 35 to 49 in good health and CMV-seronegative. The CDR3 runs from the conserved cysteine through the conserved F or W. A D gene is named only where the DNA matches it firmly. Some rows have no size entry. The others give once, few or many, or a class for an expanded clone.

NA TRBJ1-1 TRBV6-6 NA CASSYWAVGGLTEAFF TGTGCCAGCAGTTACTGGGCGGTGGGGGGGTTGACTGAAGCTTTCTTT
NA TRBJ1-2 TRBV29-1 NA CSVEQGIPYGYTF TGCAGCGTTGAGCAGGGAATTCCCTATGGCTACACCTTC
NA TRBJ2-7 TRBV11-2 TRBD1 CASSLYRDRVDEQYF TGTGCCAGCAGCTTGTACCGGGACAGGGTAGACGAGCAGTACTTC
NA TRBJ1-1 TRBV2 TRBD1 CASIFGTGGVSEVFF TGTGCCAGCATTTTCGGGACAGGGGGCGTCTCAGAAGTTTTCTTT
NA TRBJ1-2 TRBV28 TRBD1 CASSSGTGGGYTF TGTGCCAGCAGTTCGGGAACAGGGGGAGGCTACACCTTC
NA TRBJ2-3 TRBV19 TRBD1 CASSIPTGGLTDTQYF TGTGCCAGTAGTATCCCGACAGGGGGCCTCACAGATACGCAGTATTTT
NA TRBJ1-2 TRBV7-9 NA CASSLELMTNYGYTF TGTGCCAGCAGCTTAGAACTCATGACTAACTATGGCTACACCTTC
NA TRBJ1-4 TRBV14 NA CASSHNRRRGEKLFF TGTGCCAGCAGCCATAATCGGCGGCGGGGAGAAAAACTGTTTTTT
NA TRBJ2-1 TRBV9 TRBD2 CASSARSGGVYNEQFF TGTGCCAGCAGCGCTAGGAGCGGGGGGGTTTACAATGAGCAGTTCTTC
few TRBJ1-1 TRBV10-3 NA CAISGADMNTEAFF TGTGCCATCAGTGGGGCAGACATGAACACTGAAGCTTTCTTT
NA TRBJ2-7 TRBV6-1 TRBD1 CASSEPRQGYLEQYF TGTGCCAGCAGTGAACCCAGACAGGGGTACCTCGAGCAGTACTTC
NA TRBJ2-2 TRBV2 TRBD1 CASSLSGTGGPGELFF TGTGCCAGCAGTCTGAGCGGGACAGGGGGCCCCGGGGAGCTGTTTTTT
NA TRBJ2-3 TRBV9 TRBD2 CASSVAAGGTDTQYF TGTGCCAGCAGCGTAGCAGCGGGAGGCACAGATACGCAGTATTTT
NA TRBJ1-1 TRBV7-7 NA CASSSRRDTEAFF TGTGCTAGCAGCTCTAGGAGGGACACTGAAGCTTTCTTT
NA TRBJ1-5 TRBV28 TRBD1 CASSPTGDSNQPQHF TGTGCCAGCAGTCCAACAGGGGATAGCAATCAGCCCCAGCATTTT
NA TRBJ2-7 TRBV10-3 NA CAISTGSFDYEQYF TGTGCCATCAGCACGGGGAGTTTTGACTACGAGCAGTACTTC
NA TRBJ1-2 TRBV28 NA CASSPRQGLGGYTF TGTGCCAGCAGCCCTAGGCAGGGATTGGGGGGCTACACCTTC
NA TRBJ2-7 TRBV6-4 TRBD1 CASSERDRVHEQYF TGTGCCAGCAGTGAGAGGGACAGGGTCCACGAGCAGTACTTC
NA TRBJ2-7 TRBV11-2 TRBD2 CASSLEVGGAPYEQYF TGTGCCAGCAGCTTAGAAGTCGGGGGGGCCCCCTACGAGCAGTACTTC
NA TRBJ1-1 TRBV7-9 NA CSSSPQAWRVNTEAFF TGTTCCAGCAGCCCACAAGCATGGCGGGTGAACACTGAAGCTTTCTTT
NA TRBJ2-1 TRBV11-3 NA CASSAGGPTRYNEQFF TGTGCCAGCAGCGCAGGCGGGCCCACACGTTACAATGAGCAGTTCTTC
NA TRBJ1-1 TRBV7-2 NA CASSLVQGSTEAFF TGTGCCAGCAGCTTAGTACAGGGCTCCACTGAAGCTTTCTTT
NA TRBJ1-6 TRBV7-9 NA CASSLVTGSPSPLHF TGTGCCAGCAGCTTAGTAACAGGGAGCCCTTCACCCCTCCACTTT
NA TRBJ2-3 TRBV5-4 TRBD2 CASSTGTMNIEQYF TGTGCCAGCAGTACCGGGACTATGAATATTGAGCAGTATTTT
NA TRBJ1-2 TRBV6-6 NA CASTPGRQNANYGYTF TGTGCCAGCACCCCCGGCCGACAGAATGCTAACTATGGCTACACCTTC
NA TRBJ1-4 TRBV5-4 NA CASSFRPVDEKLFF TGTGCCAGCAGCTTTCGCCCCGTAGATGAAAAACTGTTTTTT
NA TRBJ1-5 TRBV5-5 NA CASSTGRAQPQHF TGTGCCAGCAGCACGGGGAGGGCCCAGCCCCAGCATTTT
NA TRBJ1-6 TRBV28 NA CASSLEQPNSPLHF TGTGCCAGCAGTTTAGAACAGCCTAATTCACCCCTCCACTTT
NA TRBJ2-7 TRBV7-9 TRBD1 CASSLDRGLSYEQYF TGTGCCAGCAGCCTCGACAGGGGGCTCTCTTACGAGCAGTACTTC
NA TRBJ2-2 TRBV30 TRBD1 CAWSYGTGNTGELFF TGTGCCTGGAGTTACGGGACAGGGAACACCGGGGAGCTGTTTTTT
NA TRBJ2-5 TRBV6-5 NA CASKNRQETQYF TGTGCCAGCAAGAACAGACAAGAGACCCAGTACTTC
NA TRBJ1-6 TRBV18 NA CASSPYARGGFRDSPLHF TGTGCCAGCTCACCGTATGCTCGGGGGGGTTTCAGAGATTCACCCCTCCACTTT
NA TRBJ1-1 TRBV30 NA CAWTPNRGNEAFF TGTGCCTGGACCCCGAATAGGGGTAATGAAGCTTTCTTT
once TRBJ2-3 TRBV6-1 TRBD2 CASSGGSGASDTQYF TGTGCCAGCAGTGGCGGTAGCGGGGCATCAGATACGCAGTATTTT
once TRBJ1-1 TRBV5-4 TRBD1 CASSPPGQGLSTEAFF TGTGCCAGCAGCCCCCCGGGACAGGGGCTTTCCACTGAAGCTTTCTTT
NA TRBJ1-1 TRBV7-6 TRBD1 CASSIKTGAMNTEAFF TGTGCCAGCAGCATTAAGACAGGGGCTATGAACACTGAAGCTTTCTTT
NA TRBJ2-5 TRBV7-7 TRBD1 CASSLVSGTGSETQYF TGTGCTAGCAGCTTAGTGTCCGGGACAGGGAGTGAGACCCAGTACTTC
NA TRBJ2-3 TRBV5-1 TRBD1 CASGDRDRGMDTQYF TGCGCCAGCGGCGACCGGGACAGGGGGATGGATACGCAGTATTTT
NA TRBJ1-4 TRBV7-2 NA CASSLLRGANEKLFF TGTGCCAGCAGCTTACTTCGGGGAGCTAATGAAAAACTGTTTTTT
NA TRBJ1-4 TRBV19 NA CASSIGGASQKLFF TGTGCCAGTAGTATCGGGGGAGCCAGTCAAAAACTGTTTTTT